These 10 T cell receptor beta chains share one sample of origin, sequenced in a study of cytomegalovirus exposure and HLA in healthy donors. Data came from immunoSEQ multiplex PCR; TCRdb stores just in-frame clones and leaves some out. The repertoire has 150,000 to 200,000 clones, roughly nine tenths of them found once; the top ten carry roughly 3%. Sequenced input: PBMCs. The receptors were gathered from a woman in her late teens or twenties in good health and CMV-seropositive.

The chain carries TRBV6-5 and TRBJ2-2; the match to TRBD2 covers 11 bases. Germline values: CDR1 MNHEY, CDR2 SVGAGI. The CDR3 is 15 residues long. V was pared by 4 bases and J by 4 bases, with 2 bases of the junction left unmatched. CDR3: CASSFSGRVTGELFF. CDR3 nucleotide sequence: TGTGCCAGCAGTTTTAGCGGGAGGGTCACCGGGGAGCTGTTTTTT.

This rearrangement joins TRBV5-1 to TRBJ2-7, with TRBD1 as a possible D gene (5 bases). Deletions cut 5 bases from V and 2 bases from J, with 14 bases between. From germline, CDR1 is SGHRS and CDR2 YFSETQ. The CDR3 has 14 amino acids. CDR3 amino acids: CASSSDSSPYEQYF. In DNA form, the CDR3 reads TGCGCCAGCAGTTCCGACAGTTCTCCCTACGAGCAGTACTTC.

The chain links TRBV2 to TRBJ1-1; 10 bases fit TRBD1. CDR3 size: 15 residues. V lost 3 bases, J lost 2 bases, and 3 bases stayed unmatched. CDR1 is SNHLY, CDR2 FYNNEI, per germline. In DNA form, the CDR3 reads TGTGCCAGCAGTGACGGGACAGGGGTAAACACTGAAGCTTTCTTT. Translating gives CASSDGTGVNTEAFF. Full variable domain (outside the CDR3, taken from reference TRBV2 and TRBJ1-1): EPEVTQTPSHQVTQMGQEVILRCVPISNHLYFYWYRQILGQKVEFLVSFYNNEISEKSEIFDDQFSVERPDGSNFTLKIRSTKLEDSAMYFCASSDGTGVNTEAFFGQGTRLTVV.

The gene calls are TRBV19 and TRBJ2-7; a weak D match, TRBD1 (5 bases). The CDR3 length is 13 residues. Trimming took off 8 bases at V and 0 bases at J, with 11 bases between the two ends. Germline V gene sequence: CDR1 LNHDA, CDR2 SQIVND (reference sequence). The CDR3: CASSTVSSYEQYF. CDR3 DNA sequence: TGTGCCAGTTCGACAGTCAGCTCCTACGAGCAGTACTTC.

The gene calls are TRBV28 and TRBJ2-7; D is possibly TRBD1 (5 bases). The germline V gene has CDR1 MDHEN and CDR2 SYDVKM. The CDR3 length is 13 residues. Trimming removed 3 bases at V and 1 base at J, with 7 bases between. CDR3 loop: CASSLTASYEQYF. CDR3 nucleotides: TGTGCCAGCAGTTTGACAGCTTCCTACGAGCAGTACTTC.

The chain recombines TRBV28 with TRBJ1-2; D might be TRBD1 (6 bases). With 6 bases removed from V and 1 base from J, the gap between germline ends came to 15 bases. This CDR3 is built from 15 residues. CDR1 MDHEN and CDR2 SYDVKM come from the germline V gene. Written as DNA, the CDR3 is TGTGCCAGCAGCTCCCAGGGGCAGGGTAACTATGGCTACACCTTC. Translated, it gives CASSSQGQGNYGYTF.

This chain's CDR3 is CASSPPGGPDTEAFF. CDR3 DNA: TGCGCCAGCAGCCCGCCAGGGGGACCGGACACTGAAGCTTTCTTT. This chain joins TRBV5-1 and TRBJ1-1; 7 bases align to TRBD1. The CDR3 runs 15 residues. Germline assignment: CDR1 SGHRS and CDR2 YFSETQ. The V and J ends lost 4 bases and 3 bases, in that order; junction bases with no gene match: 9.

The chain carries TRBV4-3 and TRBJ2-1, with 8 bases fitting TRBD2. CDR1 is LGHNA and CDR2 is YSLEER in the germline V gene. The CDR3 runs 16 residues. With 0 bases clipped from V and 4 bases from J, the junction kept 5 bases outside the gene matches. The CDR3 here is CASSQDTSGPYNEQFF. CDR3 bases: TGCGCCAGCAGCCAAGATACTAGCGGACCATACAATGAGCAGTTCTTC.

This rearrangement joins TRBV6-5 to TRBJ1-5; no clear D gene. The germline gives CDR1 MNHEY, CDR2 SVGAGI. The CDR3 has 16 amino acids. Trimming shortened V by 4 bases and J by 0 bases, and 13 bases separated the two germline ends. The CDR3, as DNA: TGTGCCAGCAGTTTACGGGCGGGGTATAGCAATCAGCCCCAGCATTTT. It is translated as CASSLRAGYSNQPQHF.

The chain joins TRBV6-1 to TRBJ2-2; 8 nucleotides agree with TRBD2. With V trimmed by 8 bases and J by 5 bases, 4 bases remained unmatched. The CDR3 contains 13 residues. Germline V CDR1 and CDR2: MNHNS, SASEGT. CDR3 bases: TGTGCCAGCGTTGCGGGAGGAACCGGGGAGCTGTTTTTT. Its translation: CASVAGGTGELFF.